This section outlines one T cell receptor beta chain sequence together with its context. It lacks a known antigen. Base qualities were left out, and no much larger clone turns up one base away. Patients with a history of autoimmune disease or receiving systemic immunosuppression were excluded from the trial. Peripheral blood for TCR sequencing was collected from all dose cohorts at baseline, on cycle 4 day 1, and on cycle 7 day 1. Samples were obtained from an open-label, multicenter, first-in-human phase I dose-escalation trial of ivuxolimab. Adults with locally advanced or metastatic melanoma, renal cell carcinoma, hepatocellular carcinoma or head and neck squamous cell carcinoma were enrolled in the trial. Before TCR sequencing, CD4+ T cells and CD8+ T cells from peripheral blood were sorted into separate populations. The CDR3 sequence holds 13 residues, the cysteine and phenylalanine included. CDR3 DNA is the only sequence kept; it has 39 bases, read in frame from the first base. CDR1 and CDR2 are read off the germline V gene as SGHVS and FQNEAQ. Trimming at the junction amounts to 1 base on V and 6 bases on J, and the germline ends lie 7 bases apart.

This sample was taken from a study of OX40 agonist ivuxolimab in advanced cancers. Regarding the study in general: Ivuxolimab was a fully human IgG2 agonistic monoclonal antibody targeting the costimulatory receptor OX40 (CD134). The paper covers the monotherapy dose-escalation part of the phase I ivuxolimab trial, which included N ≈ 50 patients. Of the 50 to 55 patients in dose escalation, some 20 had hepatocellular carcinoma, roughly 15 had melanoma, 9 had renal cell carcinoma and 9 had head and neck cancer. Intravenous ivuxolimab was administered to patients every 2 weeks at six dose levels: 0.01, 0.1, 0.3, 1.5, 3 and 10 mg/kg. Prior anti-PD-1, anti-PD-L1 or anti-CTLA-4 therapy was permitted, and checkpoint inhibitors had been received by approximately 39% of dose-escalation patients. In the dose-escalation cohort, more than 75% of patients were male, and the mean age was approximately 60 years, with a range of about 23 to 90. The purpose of peripheral TCRbeta sequencing was to test whether ivuxolimab changed TCR sequence diversity and led to clonal T-cell expansion. Partial responses occurred in three dose-escalation patients, of whom one had hepatocellular carcinoma and two had cutaneous melanoma.

On the study overall, not on this receptor specifically: Low levels of normalized T-cell clonal expansion were also shown by some nonresponding patients. At doses from 0.1 to 3.0 mg/kg, clonal expansion was seen in both CD4+ and CD8+ blood T cells between baseline and week 6. After ivuxolimab, expanded clones were on average more numerous among CD8+ T cells than among CD4+ T cells. The antigen specificity of the clonally expanded peripheral T cells was not determined. In the 0.1-3.0 mg/kg groups, partial responders were among the patients with the lowest normalized peripheral clonal expansion, particularly in CD8+ T cells.

For sequencing of the TCRbeta CDR3 region, genomic DNA was extracted from the sorted cells. TCRbeta CDR3 regions were sequenced using the immunoSEQ Assay. TCRdb took this table from immuneACCESS and kept in-frame rearrangements with V and J called. Such tables lack part of the clones; where checked against another copy, unresolved V genes explain under half of the gap, and the rest is unexplained. Counted in this sample were under 100,000 clones; about 85% of them appeared once. Of the sample, approximately 4.6% is held by the ten largest clones. The sample in question was CD4+ or CD8+ T cells sorted from blood, obtained in a trial of the OX40 agonist ivuxolimab. This clonotype was obtained from an adult with an advanced solid tumor such as melanoma, head and neck, liver or kidney cancer. The rearrangement combines TRBV7-8 with TRBJ2-1, with the D call perhaps TRBD1 or TRBD2, as 5 bases match in each case. The CDR3 loop reads CASSLGGFNEQFF. The DNA reads TGTGCCAGCAGCTTAGGGGGGTTCAATGAGCAGTTCTTC.